This T cell receptor (beta chain) emerged from a study of graft-versus-host responses after intestinal transplantation. Study in general: Anti-thymocyte globulin was used for induction in all recipients, who then took tacrolimus and steroids for approximately 3 years.

This CDR3 is 16 amino acids long. Germline V lookup: CDR1 MGHRA, CDR2 YSYEKL. The V segment lost 1 base and the J segment 5 bases; nucleotides outside the gene matches: 6. This clone was found once. Antigen unknown. Using immunoSEQ multiplex PCR, the repertoire was profiled, and TCRdb retains in-frame clones only, with some absent. This sample carries roughly 110,000 clones, about 91% of them seen once, and the ten largest clones take 0.71%. Study-wide results and caveats: Early after transplant, HvG clones declined as circulating GvH clones peaked. Recipient marrow harbored GvH clones, some of which surfaced first in ileum or blood. Some patients had graft-donor T cell macrochimerism, and their allografts showed high graft-versus-host to host-versus-graft clonal ratios.

Source: unstimulated CD4+ T cells sorted from spleen or lymph node cells, taken before transplant. The genes are TRBV4-1 and TRBJ2-7, with TRBD1 matching over 12 bases. This TCR came from a human donor who was the organ donor for an intestinal transplant. The CDR3 loop reads CASSQVMGQGADEQYF. In DNA form, the CDR3 reads TGCGCCAGCAGCCAAGTTATGGGACAGGGGGCAGACGAGCAGTACTTC.